The clone carrying this TCR beta chain was seen a few times. According to the study, TCR beta libraries were built with iRepertoire HTBI primers and CDR3-region Arm-PCR. From the multiplex PCR reads, TCRdb called clonotypes with MiXCR, one entry per CDR3 protein. The data show hundreds of thousands of distinct CDR3 sequences, around 12% seen once. This entry is derived from a study of regulatory T cells in long-lasting Graves disease. The CDR3 contains 12 residues. Looked up from germline, CDR1 is MNHNS and CDR2 is SASEGT. V lost 9 bases and J lost 5, with 10 bases in between. Time point of the sample: newly diagnosed GD, antithyroid drugs for less than 3 months. Isolated PBMC RNA provided the starting material for the TCR library. EDTA tubes were used for drawing around 9.7 milliliters of peripheral blood. The same sample was also studied in work on T cells in Graves' hyperthyroidism and ophthalmopathy. In that study: On the basis of clinical symptoms, serum thyroxine and TRAb, thyroid ultrasound and orbital computed tomography, diagnoses were made.

This receptor was taken from a woman aged 25 to 39 with Graves disease. Source: peripheral blood mononuclear cells (PBMCs), taken at new diagnosis, from a patient treated with antithyroid drugs. V and J are TRBV6-1 and TRBJ2-2; unclear D gene. The CDR3 loop is CASRIPTGELFF. The CDR3 DNA reads as TGTGCCAGTCGCATACCAACCGGGGAGCTGTTTTTT.